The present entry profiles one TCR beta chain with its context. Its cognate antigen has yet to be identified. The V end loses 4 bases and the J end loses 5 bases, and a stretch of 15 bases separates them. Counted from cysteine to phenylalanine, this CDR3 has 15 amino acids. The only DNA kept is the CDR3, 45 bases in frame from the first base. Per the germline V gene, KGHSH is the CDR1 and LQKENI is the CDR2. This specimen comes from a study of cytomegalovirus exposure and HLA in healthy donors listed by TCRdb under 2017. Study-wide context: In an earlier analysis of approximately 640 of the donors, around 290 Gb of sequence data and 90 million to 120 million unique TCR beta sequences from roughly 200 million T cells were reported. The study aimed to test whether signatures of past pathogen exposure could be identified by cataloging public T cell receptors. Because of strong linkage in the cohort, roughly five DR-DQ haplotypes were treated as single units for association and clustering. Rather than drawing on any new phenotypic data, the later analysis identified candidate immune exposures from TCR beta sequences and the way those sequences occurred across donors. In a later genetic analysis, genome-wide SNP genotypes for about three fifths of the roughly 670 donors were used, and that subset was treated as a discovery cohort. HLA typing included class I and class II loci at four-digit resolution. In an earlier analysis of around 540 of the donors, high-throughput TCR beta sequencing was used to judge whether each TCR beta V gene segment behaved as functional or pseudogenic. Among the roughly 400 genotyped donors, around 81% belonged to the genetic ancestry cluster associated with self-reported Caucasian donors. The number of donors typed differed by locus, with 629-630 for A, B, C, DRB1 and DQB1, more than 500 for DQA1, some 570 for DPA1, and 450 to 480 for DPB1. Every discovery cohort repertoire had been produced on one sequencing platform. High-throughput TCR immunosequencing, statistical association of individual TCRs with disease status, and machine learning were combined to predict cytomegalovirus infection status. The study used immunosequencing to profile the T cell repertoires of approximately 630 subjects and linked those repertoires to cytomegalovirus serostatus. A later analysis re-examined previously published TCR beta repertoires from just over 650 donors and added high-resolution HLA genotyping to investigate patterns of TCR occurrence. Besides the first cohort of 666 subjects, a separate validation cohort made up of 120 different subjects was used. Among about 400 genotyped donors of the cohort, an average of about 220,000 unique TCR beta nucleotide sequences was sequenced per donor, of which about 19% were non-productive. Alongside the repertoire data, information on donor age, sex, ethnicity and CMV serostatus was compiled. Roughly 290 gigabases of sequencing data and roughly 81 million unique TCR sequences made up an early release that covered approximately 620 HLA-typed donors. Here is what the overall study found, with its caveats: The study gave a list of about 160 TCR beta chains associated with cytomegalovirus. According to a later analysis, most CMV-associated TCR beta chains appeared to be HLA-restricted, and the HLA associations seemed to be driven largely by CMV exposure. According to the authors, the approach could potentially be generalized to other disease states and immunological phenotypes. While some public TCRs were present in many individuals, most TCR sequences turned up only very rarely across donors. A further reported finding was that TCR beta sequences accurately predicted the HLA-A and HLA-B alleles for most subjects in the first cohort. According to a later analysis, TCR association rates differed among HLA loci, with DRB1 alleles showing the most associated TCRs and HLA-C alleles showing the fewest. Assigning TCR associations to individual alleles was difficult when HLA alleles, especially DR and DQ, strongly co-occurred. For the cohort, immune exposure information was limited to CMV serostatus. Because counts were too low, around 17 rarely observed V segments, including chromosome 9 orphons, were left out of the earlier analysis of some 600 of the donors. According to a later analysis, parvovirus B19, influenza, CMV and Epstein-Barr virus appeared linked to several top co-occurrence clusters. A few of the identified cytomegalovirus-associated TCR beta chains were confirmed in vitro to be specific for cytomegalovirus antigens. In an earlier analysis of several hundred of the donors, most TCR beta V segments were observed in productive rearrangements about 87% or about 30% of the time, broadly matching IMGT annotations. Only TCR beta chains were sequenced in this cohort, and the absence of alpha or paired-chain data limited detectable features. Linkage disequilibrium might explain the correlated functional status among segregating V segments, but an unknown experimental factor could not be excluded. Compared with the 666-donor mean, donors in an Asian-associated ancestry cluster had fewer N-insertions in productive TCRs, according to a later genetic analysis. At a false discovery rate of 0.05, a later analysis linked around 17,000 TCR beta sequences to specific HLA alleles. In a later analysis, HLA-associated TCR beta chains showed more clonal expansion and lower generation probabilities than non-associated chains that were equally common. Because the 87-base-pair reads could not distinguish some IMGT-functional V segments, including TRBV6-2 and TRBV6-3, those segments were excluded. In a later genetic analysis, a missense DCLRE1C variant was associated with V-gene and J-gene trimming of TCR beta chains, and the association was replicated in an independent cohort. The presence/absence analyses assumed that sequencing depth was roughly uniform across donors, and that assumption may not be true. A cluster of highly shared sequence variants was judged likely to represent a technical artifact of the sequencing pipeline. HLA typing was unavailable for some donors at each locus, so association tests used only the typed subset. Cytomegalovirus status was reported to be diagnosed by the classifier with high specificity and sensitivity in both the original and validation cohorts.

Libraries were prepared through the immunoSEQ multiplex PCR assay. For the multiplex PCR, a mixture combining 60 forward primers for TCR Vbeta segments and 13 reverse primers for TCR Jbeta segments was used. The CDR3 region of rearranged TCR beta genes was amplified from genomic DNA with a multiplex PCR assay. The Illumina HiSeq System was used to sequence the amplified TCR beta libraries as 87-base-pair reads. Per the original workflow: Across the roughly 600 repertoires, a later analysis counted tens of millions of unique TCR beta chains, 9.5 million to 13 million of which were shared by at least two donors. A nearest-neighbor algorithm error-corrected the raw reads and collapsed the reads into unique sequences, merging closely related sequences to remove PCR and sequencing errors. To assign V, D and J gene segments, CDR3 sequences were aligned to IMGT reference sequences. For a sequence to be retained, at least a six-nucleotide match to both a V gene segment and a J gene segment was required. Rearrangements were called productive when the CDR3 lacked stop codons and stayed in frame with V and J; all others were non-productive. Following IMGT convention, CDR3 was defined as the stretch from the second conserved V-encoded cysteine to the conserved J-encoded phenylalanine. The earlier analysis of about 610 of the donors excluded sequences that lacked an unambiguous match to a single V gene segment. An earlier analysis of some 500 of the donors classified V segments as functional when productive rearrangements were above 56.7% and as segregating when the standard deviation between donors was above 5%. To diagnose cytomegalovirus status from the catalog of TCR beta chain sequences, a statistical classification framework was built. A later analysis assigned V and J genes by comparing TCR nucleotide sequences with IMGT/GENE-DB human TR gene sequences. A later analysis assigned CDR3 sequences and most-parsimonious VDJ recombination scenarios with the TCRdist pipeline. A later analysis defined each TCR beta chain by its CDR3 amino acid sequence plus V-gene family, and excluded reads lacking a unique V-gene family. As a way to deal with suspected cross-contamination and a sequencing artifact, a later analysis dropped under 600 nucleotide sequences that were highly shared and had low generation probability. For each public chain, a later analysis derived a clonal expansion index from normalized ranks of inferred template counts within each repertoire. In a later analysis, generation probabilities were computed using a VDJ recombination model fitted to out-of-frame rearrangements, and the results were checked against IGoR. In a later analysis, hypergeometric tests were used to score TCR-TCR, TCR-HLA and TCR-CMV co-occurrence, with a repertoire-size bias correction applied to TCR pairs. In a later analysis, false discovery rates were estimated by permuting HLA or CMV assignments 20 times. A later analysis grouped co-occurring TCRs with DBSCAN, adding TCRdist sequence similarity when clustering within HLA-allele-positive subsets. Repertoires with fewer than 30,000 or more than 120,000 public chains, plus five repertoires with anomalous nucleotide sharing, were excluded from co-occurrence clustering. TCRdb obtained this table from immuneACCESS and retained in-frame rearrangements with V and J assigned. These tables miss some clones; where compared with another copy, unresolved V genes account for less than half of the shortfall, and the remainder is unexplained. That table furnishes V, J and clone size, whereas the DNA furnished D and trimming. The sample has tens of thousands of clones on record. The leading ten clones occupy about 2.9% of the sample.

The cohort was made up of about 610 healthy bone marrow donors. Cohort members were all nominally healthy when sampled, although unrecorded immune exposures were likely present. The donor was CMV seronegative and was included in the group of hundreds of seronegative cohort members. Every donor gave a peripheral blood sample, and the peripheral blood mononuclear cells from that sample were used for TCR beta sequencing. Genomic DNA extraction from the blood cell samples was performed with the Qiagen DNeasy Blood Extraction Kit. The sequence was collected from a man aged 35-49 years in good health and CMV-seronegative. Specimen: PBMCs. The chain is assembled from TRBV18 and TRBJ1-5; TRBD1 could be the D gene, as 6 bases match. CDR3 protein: CASSLRSGADQPQHF. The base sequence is TGTGCCAGCTCACTCCGATCAGGGGCGGATCAGCCCCAGCATTTT.